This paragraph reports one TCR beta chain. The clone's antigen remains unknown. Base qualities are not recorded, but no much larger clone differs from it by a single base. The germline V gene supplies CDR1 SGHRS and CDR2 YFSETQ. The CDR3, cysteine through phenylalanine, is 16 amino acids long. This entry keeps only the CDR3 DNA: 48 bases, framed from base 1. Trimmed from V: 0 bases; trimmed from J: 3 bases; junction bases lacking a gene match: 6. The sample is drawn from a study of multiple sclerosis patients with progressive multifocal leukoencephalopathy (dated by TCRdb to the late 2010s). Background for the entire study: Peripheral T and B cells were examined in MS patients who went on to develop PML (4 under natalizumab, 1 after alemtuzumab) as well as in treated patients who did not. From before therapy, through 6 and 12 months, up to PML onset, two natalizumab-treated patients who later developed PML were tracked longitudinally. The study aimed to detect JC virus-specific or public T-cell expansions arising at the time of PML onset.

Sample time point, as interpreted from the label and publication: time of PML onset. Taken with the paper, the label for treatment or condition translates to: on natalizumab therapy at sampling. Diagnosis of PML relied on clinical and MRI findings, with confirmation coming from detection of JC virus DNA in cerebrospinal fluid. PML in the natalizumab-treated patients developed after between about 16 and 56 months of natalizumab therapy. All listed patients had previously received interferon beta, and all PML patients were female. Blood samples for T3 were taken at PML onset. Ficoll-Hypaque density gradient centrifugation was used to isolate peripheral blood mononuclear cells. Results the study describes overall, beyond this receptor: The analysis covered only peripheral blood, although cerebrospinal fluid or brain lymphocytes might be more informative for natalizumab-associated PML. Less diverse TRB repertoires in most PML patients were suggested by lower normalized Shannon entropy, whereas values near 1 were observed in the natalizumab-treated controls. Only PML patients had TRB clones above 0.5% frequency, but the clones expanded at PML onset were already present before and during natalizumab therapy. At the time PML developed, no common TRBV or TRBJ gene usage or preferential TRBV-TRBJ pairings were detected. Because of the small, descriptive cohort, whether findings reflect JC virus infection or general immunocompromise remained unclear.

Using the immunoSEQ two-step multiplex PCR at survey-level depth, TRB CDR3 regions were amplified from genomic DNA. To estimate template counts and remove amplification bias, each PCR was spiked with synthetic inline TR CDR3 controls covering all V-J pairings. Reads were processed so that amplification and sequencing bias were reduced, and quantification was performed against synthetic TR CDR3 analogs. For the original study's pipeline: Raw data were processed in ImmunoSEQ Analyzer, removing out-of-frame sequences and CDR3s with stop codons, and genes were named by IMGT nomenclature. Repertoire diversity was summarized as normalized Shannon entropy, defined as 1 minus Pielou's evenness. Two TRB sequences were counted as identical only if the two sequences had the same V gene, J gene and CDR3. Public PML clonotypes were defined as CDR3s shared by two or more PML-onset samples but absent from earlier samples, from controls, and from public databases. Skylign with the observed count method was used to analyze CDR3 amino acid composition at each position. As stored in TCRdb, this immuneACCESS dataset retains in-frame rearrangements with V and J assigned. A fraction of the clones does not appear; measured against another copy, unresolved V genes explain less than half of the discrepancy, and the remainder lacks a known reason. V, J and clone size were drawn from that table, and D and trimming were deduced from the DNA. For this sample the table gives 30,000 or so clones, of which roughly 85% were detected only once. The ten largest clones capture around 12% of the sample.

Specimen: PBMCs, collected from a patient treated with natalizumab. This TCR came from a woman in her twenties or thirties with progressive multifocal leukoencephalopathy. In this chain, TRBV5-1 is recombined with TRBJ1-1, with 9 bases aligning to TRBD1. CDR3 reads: CASSLETGGSYTEAFF. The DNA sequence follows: TGCGCCAGCAGCTTGGAGACAGGGGGAAGCTACACTGAAGCTTTCTTT.